Each of the 30 T cell receptor beta chains below was sequenced from the same sample in a study of glioma-infiltrating T cells (dated by TCRdb to the mid-2010s). Data came from an Illumina MiSeq. TCR alpha and beta CDR3 regions were amplified with the iRepertoire nested amplicon-rescue multiplex PCR (arm-PCR) platform from RNA. TCRdb reran the public reads through fastp at Q25 and MiXCR, keeping productive beta chains. Rows with a matching CDR3 protein are joined into one entry that keeps the most common DNA and genes. The sample table holds roughly 120,000 distinct CDR3 sequences, of which 20% to 25% were seen once. Clones ranked in the top ten supply roughly 15% of the sample. The source material was glioma tissue, nonneoplastic brain tissue, or PBMCs (not recorded which). These receptors all come from a human donor with low-grade glioma or glioblastoma, undergoing nonglioma brain surgery, or in good health (not recorded which).

A few counts support this clonotype. V gene TRBV5-1 combines with J gene TRBJ2-5, with D tentatively TRBD2 (5 bases). Germline CDR1 SGHRS, CDR2 YFSETQ. Trimming removed 0 bases from V and 5 bases from J, with 17 bases in between. This CDR3 region has 16 residues. CDR3 in amino acids: CASSLVRAGSRETQYF. Written as DNA, the CDR3 is TGCGCCAGCAGCTTGGTGCGGGCAGGATCGAGGGAGACCCAGTACTTC.

This clonotype was seen repeatedly, ten times or more. The chain has TRBV28 and TRBJ2-7, with D perhaps matching TRBD2 (5 bases). Trimming pared 8 bases from V and 4 bases from J, leaving 12 bases between. The CDR3 runs to 12 residues. Per germline, CDR1 MDHEN and CDR2 SYDVKM. CDR3 bases: TGTGCCAGCCTGTCTTCGGGGTACGAGCAGTACTTC. Residues: CASLSSGYEQYF.

On this clonotype: Relative to the germline gene, one junction end is altered; a read error may explain this. This chain uses TRBV3-1 with TRBJ1-3; D is undetermined. The CDR3 consists of 12 residues. Germline V CDR1 and CDR2: LGHDT, YNNKEL (reference sequence). The CDR3 DNA reads as TGTGCCGGCAGCCCCCCCGGAAACACCATATATTTT. It codes for CAGSPPGNTIYF.

In this sample, this clonotype turned up many times. The chain's CDR3 is CASSHRIGTTPYEQYF. The CDR3 region has the DNA TGTGCCAGCAGCCATCGTATCGGGACAACACCCTACGAGCAGTACTTC. This chain connects TRBV7-8 to TRBJ2-7; TRBD1 might be the D (6 bases). V was clipped by 5 bases and J by 2 bases, with 19 bases between them. The germline gives CDR1 SGHVS, CDR2 FQNEAQ. The CDR3 covers 16 residues.

Points on this clonotype: Given a much more abundant clone one base away, this may be a read error. The V gene is TRBV2, the J gene TRBJ1-6, with 12 bases that match TRBD1. Trimming removed 5 bases from V and 10 bases from J; junction bases left unmatched: 6. The V gene's germline CDR1 is SNHLY and CDR2 FYNNEI. CDR3 length equals 15 residues. CDR3: CASSIGTGGRSPLHF. CDR3 DNA sequence: TGTGCCAGCAGTATCGGGACAGGGGGCAGATCACCCCTCCACTTT.

This clonotype has ten or more counts. This rearrangement joins TRBV6-2 or TRBV6-3 to TRBJ2-2, with D uncertain. There are 13 residues in the CDR3. Germline CDR1 MNHEY, CDR2 SVGEGT. The germline V and J ends were trimmed by 0 bases and 2 bases, with 1 base remaining between them. CDR3 sequence reads: CASSYSNTGELFF. CDR3 DNA: TGTGCCAGCAGTTACTCTAACACCGGGGAGCTGTTTTTT.

This clonotype was seen at least ten times. V is TRBV4-3 and J is TRBJ2-3, with D possibly being TRBD2 (6 bases). Germline assignment: CDR1 LGHNA and CDR2 YSLEER. The CDR3 has 16 residues. Trimming cost V 0 bases and J 6 bases, with 16 bases left between them. CDR3 in DNA: TGCGCCAGCAGCCAAGAGGACCGCGGGGAAACCGATACGCAGTATTTT. Amino acid sequence: CASSQEDRGETDTQYF.

In its sample, this clonotype was seen many times. The chain has TRBV6-1 and TRBJ2-1; 8 nucleotides line up with TRBD2. CDR3 length: 16 residues. CDR1 MNHNS and CDR2 SASEGT come from the germline V gene. The junction had 10 bases not matched to a gene; V was cut back by 6 bases and J by 3 bases. The CDR3 is CASRVARTSFYNEQFF. The CDR3, as DNA: TGTGCCAGCAGAGTCGCTCGGACTAGCTTCTACAATGAGCAGTTCTTC.

This clonotype was seen ten or more times. V is TRBV6-2 or TRBV6-3 and J is TRBJ2-1; 8 nucleotides line up with TRBD2. Trimming took 0 bases from V and 5 from J; bases not matched to a gene: 15. CDR1 and CDR2 from the germline V gene are MNHEY and SVGEGT. The CDR3 length is 19 residues. The CDR3 spells CASSYSRGGLKRLDNEQFF. The CDR3 DNA follows: TGTGCCAGCAGTTACTCGCGCGGGGGGCTGAAACGACTAGACAATGAGCAGTTCTTC.

V usage is TRBV3-1 and J usage is TRBJ1-6, with a possible D match to TRBD1 (5 bases). V dropped 3 bases and J dropped 10 bases, with 16 bases sitting between them. Germline assignment: CDR1 LGHDT and CDR2 YNNKEL (reference sequence). The CDR3 is 15 amino acids. CDR3: CASSQDMTRGSPLHF. The CDR3 DNA reads as TGTGCCAGCAGCCAGGACATGACGCGGGGGTCACCCCTCCACTTT. Drawing the rest from reference TRBV3-1 and TRBJ1-6, the complete variable domain is DTAVSQTPKYLVTQMGNDKSIKCEQNLGHDTMYWYKQDSKKFLKIMFSYNNKELIINETVPNRFSPKSPDKAHLNLHINSLELGDSAVYFCASSQDMTRGSPLHFGNGTRLTVT.

This clonotype was recorded many times. The chain carries TRBV6-6 and TRBJ2-7; 8 nucleotides match TRBD1. Germline V lookup: CDR1 MNHNY, CDR2 SVGAGI (reference sequence). V gave up 0 bases and J gave up 5 bases; unmatched junction bases: 12. This CDR3 is built from 17 residues. The chain's CDR3 is CASSYSSIRQGIHEQYF. The CDR3 coding sequence is TGTGCCAGCAGTTACTCCAGTATAAGACAGGGGATCCACGAGCAGTACTTC.

There are many counts of this clonotype. The chain uses TRBV30 and TRBJ2-1, with a possible D match to TRBD2 (6 bases). CDR3 size: 13 residues. Looked up from germline, CDR1 is GTSNPN and CDR2 is SVGIG (reference sequence). Trimming removed 2 bases at V and 8 bases at J, with 13 bases between. CDR3 region: CAWSHGREDEQFF. The CDR3 DNA sequence: TGTGCCTGGAGTCACGGGAGAGAGGATGAGCAGTTCTTC.

This chain links TRBV12-5 with TRBJ2-3, with no clear D. The CDR3 consists of 14 residues. The germline V gene encodes CDR1 LGHNT and CDR2 FRNRAP. V was cut by 6 bases and J by 4 bases, with 14 bases left in between. CDR3 sequence: CASGMDAPADTQYF. CDR3 nucleotide sequence: TGTGCTAGTGGAATGGACGCTCCGGCAGATACGCAGTATTTT. The full variable domain, with the rest looked up from reference TRBV12-5 and TRBJ2-3, is DARVTQTPRHKVTEMGQEVTMRCQPILGHNTVFWYRQTMMQGLELLAYFRNRAPLDDSGMPKDRFSAEMPDATLATLKIQPSEPRDSAVYFCASGMDAPADTQYFGPGTRLTVL.

This clonotype was counted many times. The chain employs TRBV10-3 and TRBJ2-7; 11 bases fit TRBD1. CDR3 length: 13 residues. Germline V gene lookup returns CDR1 ENHRY and CDR2 SYGVKD. V gave up 9 bases and J gave up 1 base; unmatched junction bases: 2. The CDR3 loop is CAIGQGASYEQYF. In nucleotides, the CDR3 is TGTGCCATAGGACAGGGGGCTTCCTACGAGCAGTACTTC.

Remarks on this clonotype: Given a much more abundant clone one base away, this may be a read error. The chain is built from TRBV7-9 and TRBJ1-2; possible D gene TRBD1, 5 bases. The V gene lost 8 bases and the J gene lost 0 bases, with 10 bases spanning the gap. The CDR3 is 13 amino acids. Germline CDR1 and CDR2: SEHNR and FQNEAQ (reference sequence). CDR3 region: CASGSTANYGYTF. As DNA, the CDR3 is TGTGCCAGCGGCTCGACAGCTAACTATGGCTACACCTTC.

In this sample, this clonotype turned up a few times. This chain uses TRBV29-1 with TRBJ1-1; D is perhaps TRBD1 (6 bases). Germline CDR1 and CDR2: SQVTM and ANQGSEA. V gave up 5 bases and J gave up 1 base, with 11 bases separating them. The CDR3 runs 13 residues. The CDR3 DNA sequence: TGCAGCGTTTATGGACAGCAGAACACTGAAGCTTTCTTT. Amino acid sequence: CSVYGQQNTEAFF.

The CDR3 here is CASSTGLAGILDTQYF. The CDR3, as DNA: TGTGCCAGCAGCACTGGACTAGCGGGAATCCTAGATACGCAGTATTTT. This sequence joins TRBV11-2 and TRBJ2-3; 12 bases are shared with TRBD2. The junction had 8 bases not matched to a gene; V was cut back by 5 bases and J by 5 bases. Looked up from germline, CDR1 is SGHAT and CDR2 is FQNNGV. The CDR3 length is 16 residues.

Worth noting for this clonotype: With a much larger clone just one base away, this may be a read error. The rearrangement links TRBV3-1 to TRBJ2-7, with 11 bases aligning to TRBD2. After removal of 1 base from V and 3 bases from J, the junction contained 5 bases not matched to a gene. CDR3 length: 16 residues. CDR1 is LGHDT, CDR2 YNNKEL, per germline (reference sequence). The CDR3 region is CASSQAGTSGGYEQYF. As DNA, the CDR3 is TGTGCCAGCAGCCAAGCCGGGACTAGCGGAGGCTACGAGCAGTACTTC.

Only a few counts were recorded for this clonotype. This chain connects TRBV5-4 to TRBJ2-1; either TRBD1 or TRBD2 may supply D (5 bases each). The germline CDR1 and CDR2 sequences are SGHNT and YYREEE (reference sequence). The CDR3 has 14 residues. V lost 1 base to trimming and J lost 9 bases, with 14 bases between them. The CDR3 loop reads CASSLRGPALEQFF. DNA of the CDR3: TGTGCCAGCAGCTTGCGGGGCCCTGCCCTTGAGCAGTTCTTC.

This clonotype was picked up a small number of times. The chain recombines TRBV30 with TRBJ1-6; D unresolved. Trimming took 0 bases from V and 14 from J, leaving 11 bases between them. The CDR3 has 12 residues. Looked up from germline, CDR1 is GTSNPN and CDR2 is SVGIG (reference sequence). The CDR3 is CAWSVTDGTLHF. CDR3 DNA sequence: TGTGCCTGGAGTGTCACGGACGGAACCCTCCACTTT.

Ten or more counts support this clonotype. The chain links TRBV7-8 to TRBJ2-1; the D gene is possibly TRBD2 (5 bases). The CDR3 runs to 15 residues. Germline CDR1 is SGHVS and CDR2 is FQNEAQ. The ends were cut back, 4 bases at V and 1 base at J, with 11 bases in the middle. The CDR3 region has the DNA TGTGCCAGCAGCTCCACGGGATTATCCTACAATGAGCAGTTCTTC. Translated: CASSSTGLSYNEQFF.

In its sample, this clonotype was seen many times. The chain is built from TRBV28 and TRBJ1-2; D gene ambiguous. This CDR3 has 12 residues. The germline V gene encodes CDR1 MDHEN and CDR2 SYDVKM. DNA of the CDR3: TGTGCAACCGCAGACGCTAACTATGGCTACACCTTC. Translated, it gives CATADANYGYTF.

Comment on this clonotype: One junction end does not reproduce the germline sequence, and a read error may be involved. The chain employs TRBV14 and TRBJ1-1; D gene unclear. Germline lookup yields CDR1 SGHDN and CDR2 FVKESK. This CDR3 is built from 13 residues. CDR3 protein: CASSQQVSTETFF. The CDR3 nucleotides read TGTGCCAGCAGCCAACAGGTGAGCACTGAAACTTTCTTT.

This clonotype was counted at least ten times. The chain is built from TRBV7-2 and TRBJ2-7; no firm D call. This CDR3 is built from 11 residues. Per the germline V gene, CDR1 is SGHTA and CDR2 is FQGNSA. Between the trimmed V and J ends, which lost 0 bases and 9 bases, there was a span of 6 bases. The DNA for the CDR3 is TGTGCCAGCAGCTTAGCGCAAGGGCAGTACTTC. Translated, it gives CASSLAQGQYF.

This clonotype was observed at least ten times. The chain employs TRBV29-1 and TRBJ1-1, with D tentatively TRBD1 (6 bases). The CDR3 covers 14 residues. The germline V gene has CDR1 SQVTM and CDR2 ANQGSEA. Trimming cost V 3 bases and J 5 bases, with 16 bases left between them. The CDR3 is CSVDTGKVGTEAFF. CDR3 nucleotide sequence: TGCAGCGTTGACACAGGGAAGGTCGGTACTGAAGCTTTCTTT.

Concerning this clonotype itself: A much larger clone is a single base away; this may be a read error. The gene calls are TRBV7-2 and TRBJ2-1, with TRBD2 matching 10 bases. Germline lookup yields CDR1 SGHTA and CDR2 FQGNSA. This CDR3 spans 15 amino acids. Germline trimming cut 3 bases from V and 7 bases from J; bases unmatched to any gene: 6. The CDR3 here is CASSFGPSGSNEQFF. The CDR3 DNA is TGTGCCAGCAGCTTCGGGCCTAGCGGGAGTAATGAGCAGTTCTTC.

The table lists this clonotype with many counts. The rearrangement joins TRBV28 to TRBJ2-1; either TRBD1 or TRBD2 may fit D (6 bases each). The germline V gene has CDR1 MDHEN and CDR2 SYDVKM. V dropped 6 bases and J dropped 10 bases, with 13 bases sitting between them. The CDR3 has 12 residues. CDR3 in amino acids: CASRGGQLEQFF. CDR3 DNA: TGTGCCAGCAGGGGGGGACAATTAGAGCAGTTCTTC.

This clonotype was counted ten times or more. The V and J genes are TRBV28 and TRBJ1-6, with D possibly matching TRBD1 (5 bases). CDR1 and CDR2 (germline): MDHEN, SYDVKM. This CDR3 is 16 amino acids long. Trimming removed 7 bases from V and 5 bases from J, with 18 bases in between. The CDR3 nucleotides read TGTGCCAGCACCTCCGCCCAGGACATCCATAATTCACCCCTCCACTTT. Its translation: CASTSAQDIHNSPLHF.

This clonotype was detected many times. This chain connects TRBV6-2 or TRBV6-3 to TRBJ2-5; D remains unclear. The CDR3 runs to 16 residues. Germline V lookup: CDR1 MNHEY, CDR2 SVGEGT. The V end lost 0 bases, the J end lost 4 bases, and 15 bases lay between the germline ends. CDR3 nucleotide sequence: TGTGCCAGCAGTTACTCGAACAACGAACTGGCAGAGACCCAGTACTTC. Protein sequence: CASSYSNNELAETQYF.

With regard to this clonotype: An end of the junction differs from the germline gene, which may be a read error. V and J are TRBV27 and TRBJ2-6, with 12 bases fitting TRBD2. This CDR3 contains 19 residues. Germline lookup yields CDR1 MNHEY and CDR2 SMNVEV (reference sequence). CDR3 sequence: CASSSARLAGESGANVPTF. The CDR3 DNA reads as TGTGCCAGCAGTTCGGCTCGACTAGCGGGAGAATCTGGGGCCAACGTCCCGACTTTC.